This section outlines one T cell receptor (beta chain) sequence together with its context. Its antigen target is currently unknown. Base quality data are lacking; no much larger clone is found one base away. CDR1 LNHDA and CDR2 SQIVND were looked up in the germline V gene (reference sequence). The CDR3 starts with the cysteine, ends with the phenylalanine, and has 15 residues. CDR3 DNA is the only sequence kept; it has 45 bases, read in frame from the first base. V loses 7 bases at its end and J loses 5 bases; junction bases beyond the gene matches: 10. Library prep was done by the immunoSEQ multiplex PCR assay. For the multiplex PCR, a mixture combining 60 forward primers for TCR Vbeta segments and 13 reverse primers for TCR Jbeta segments was used. A multiplex PCR assay on genomic DNA amplified the CDR3 region of rearranged TCR beta genes. The Illumina HiSeq System was used to sequence the amplified TCR beta libraries as 87-base-pair reads. The study's own analysis went as follows. A later analysis counted approximately 76 million unique TCR beta chains across the 550 to 700 repertoires, and roughly 9.9 million of these chains were shared by at least two donors. To remove PCR and sequencing errors, raw reads were error-corrected and collapsed into unique sequences using a nearest-neighbor algorithm that merged closely related sequences. V, D and J gene segments were assigned by aligning CDR3 sequences to IMGT reference sequences. For a sequence to be retained, a match of at least six nucleotides to both a V gene segment and a J gene segment was required. Rearrangements were classified as productive when the CDR3 lacked stop codons and remained in frame with V and J, and all other rearrangements were classified as non-productive. Following IMGT convention, CDR3 was defined as the stretch from the second conserved V-encoded cysteine up to the conserved J-encoded phenylalanine. Sequences without an unambiguous match to a single V gene segment were excluded from the earlier analysis of 587 of the donors. An earlier analysis of a few hundred of the donors called V segments functional above 56.7% productive rearrangements and segregating when the between-donor standard deviation exceeded 5%. A statistical classification framework was built for diagnosing cytomegalovirus status from the catalog of TCR beta chain sequences. A later analysis assigned V and J genes by comparing TCR nucleotide sequences with IMGT/GENE-DB human TR gene sequences. A later analysis assigned CDR3 sequences and most-parsimonious VDJ recombination scenarios with the TCRdist pipeline. In a later analysis, every TCR beta chain was defined by the combination of its CDR3 amino acid sequence and its V-gene family, and reads without a unique V-gene family were dropped. As a way to deal with suspected cross-contamination and a sequencing artifact, a later analysis dropped nearly 600 nucleotide sequences that were highly shared and had low generation probability. A later analysis calculated a clonal expansion index for each public chain from normalized within-repertoire ranks of inferred template counts. Generation probabilities in a later analysis came from a VDJ recombination model fitted to out-of-frame rearrangements, and those results were checked against IGoR. A later analysis scored TCR-TCR, TCR-HLA and TCR-CMV co-occurrence with hypergeometric tests, applying a repertoire-size bias correction to TCR pairs. To estimate false discovery rates, a later analysis permuted the HLA or CMV assignments 20 times. In a later analysis, co-occurring TCRs were grouped using DBSCAN, and TCRdist sequence similarity was added for clustering within HLA-allele-positive subsets. Co-occurrence clustering excluded repertoires with fewer than 30,000 or more than 120,000 public chains, plus five with anomalous nucleotide sharing. This is the immuneACCESS table as TCRdb keeps it, with only in-frame sequences that have V and J called. A part of the clones is gone; compared with another copy, unresolved V genes explain less than half, and the rest is unexplained. V and J calls and clone size are those listed in that table; D and trimming were worked out from the DNA. Recorded for this sample are around 150,000 clones; 79% of them occurred a single time. Of the sample, about 6.7% falls within the top ten clones.

The sample originates from a study of cytomegalovirus exposure and HLA in healthy donors (dated by TCRdb to about 2017). Study-wide context: According to an earlier analysis of 587 of the donors, roughly 180 million T cells yielded 117 million unique TCR beta sequences and about 280 Gb of sequence data. Approximately 310 gigabases of sequencing data and around 88 million unique TCR sequences made up an early release that covered 500 to 700 HLA-typed donors. Of the roughly 400 genotyped donors, approximately 80% fell in the genetic ancestry cluster associated with self-reported Caucasian donors. The study aimed to test whether cataloging public T cell receptors could reveal signatures of past pathogen exposure. The study profiled the T cell repertoires of some 610 subjects by immunosequencing and related them to cytomegalovirus serostatus. Besides the first cohort of 666 subjects, a separate validation cohort made up of 95 to 150 different subjects was used. High-throughput TCR immunosequencing, statistical association of individual TCRs with disease status, and machine learning were combined to predict cytomegalovirus infection status. A later analysis re-examined previously published TCR beta repertoires from roughly 720 donors and added high-resolution HLA genotyping to investigate patterns of TCR occurrence. Rather than using new phenotypic data, the later analysis identified candidate immune exposures from TCR beta sequences and from how often those sequences occurred across donors. An earlier analysis of around 640 of the donors used high-throughput TCR beta sequencing to judge whether each TCR beta V gene segment behaved as functional or pseudogenic. Donor age, sex, ethnicity and CMV serostatus were compiled alongside the repertoire data. In a later genetic analysis, genome-wide SNP genotypes for about three fifths of the roughly 670 donors were used, and that subset was treated as a discovery cohort. Every discovery cohort repertoire had been produced on one sequencing platform. Both class I and class II loci were covered by HLA typing, at four-digit resolution. The number of typed donors differed by locus: roughly 620-640 for A, B, C, DRB1 and DQB1; some 540 for DQA1; some 590 for DPA1; and roughly 490 for DPB1. A handful of DR-DQ haplotypes were treated as single units for association and clustering because of strong linkage in the cohort. Among 300 to 500 genotyped donors of the cohort, an average of roughly 230,000 unique TCR beta nucleotide sequences was sequenced per donor, of which approximately 18% were non-productive.

The cohort comprised hundreds of healthy bone marrow donors. Cohort members were all nominally healthy when sampled, although unrecorded immune exposures were likely present. The donor was CMV seropositive and was included in the group of 290 or so seropositive cohort members. Every donor gave a peripheral blood sample, and the peripheral blood mononuclear cells from that sample were used for TCR beta sequencing. The Qiagen DNeasy Blood Extraction Kit was used to extract genomic DNA from the blood cell samples. Findings and caveats that apply to the study as a whole: When HLA alleles, especially DR and DQ, strongly co-occurred, TCR associations were difficult to assign to individual alleles. Immune exposure information for the cohort was limited to CMV serostatus. A later analysis associated about 17,000 TCR beta sequences with specific HLA alleles at a false discovery rate of 0.05. A group of highly shared sequence variants was considered likely to be a technical artifact of the sequencing pipeline. Some IMGT-functional V segments, including TRBV6-2 and TRBV6-3, could not be told apart with the 87-base-pair reads, so those segments were excluded. Sequencing depth was assumed to be roughly uniform across donors in the presence/absence analyses, though that assumption may not hold. In this cohort, only TCR beta chains were sequenced, and detectable features were limited by the absence of alpha or paired-chain data. A few of the identified cytomegalovirus-associated TCR beta chains were confirmed in vitro to be specific for cytomegalovirus antigens. In a later analysis, HLA-associated TCR beta chains were found to be more clonally expanded and to have lower generation probabilities than equally common non-associated chains. According to the authors, the approach could potentially be generalized to other disease states and immunological phenotypes. An association between a missense DCLRE1C variant and V-gene and J-gene trimming of TCR beta chains was found in a later genetic analysis and replicated in an independent cohort. Correlated functional status among segregating V segments might reflect linkage disequilibrium, but an unknown experimental factor could not be ruled out. Because HLA typing was unavailable for some donors at each locus, only the typed subset was used in association tests. In a later genetic analysis, fewer N-insertions in productive TCRs were reported among donors in an Asian-associated ancestry cluster than the roughly 700-donor mean. Cytomegalovirus status was reported to be diagnosed by the classifier with high specificity and sensitivity in both the original and validation cohorts. The study gave a list of 150 to 200 TCR beta chains associated with cytomegalovirus. Because counts were too low, roughly 16 rarely observed V segments, including chromosome 9 orphons, were excluded from the earlier analysis of under 650 of the donors. According to a later analysis, most CMV-associated TCR beta chains appeared to be HLA-restricted, and the HLA associations seemed to be driven largely by CMV exposure. In a later analysis, several top co-occurrence clusters were reported to appear linked to parvovirus B19, influenza, CMV and Epstein-Barr virus. An earlier analysis of several hundred of the donors showed that most TCR beta V segments appeared in productive rearrangements either about 87% or about 30% of the time, which broadly matched IMGT annotations. While some public TCRs were present in many individuals, most TCR sequences turned up only very rarely across donors. A further reported finding was that TCR beta sequences accurately predicted the HLA-A and HLA-B alleles for most subjects in the first cohort. In a later analysis, the rate of TCR association differed among HLA loci, with DRB1 alleles having the most associated TCRs and HLA-C alleles having the fewest.

The sample comprised PBMCs. The sequence was obtained from a man aged 50 to 60 in good health and CMV-seropositive. The chain links TRBV19 with TRBJ2-2, with TRBD1 identical over 7 junction bases. Read as DNA, the sequence is TGTGCCAGTACCCATGACAGGGATGGGACCGGGGAGCTGTTTTTT. Translated, this is CASTHDRDGTGELFF. Beyond the CDR3, the reference TRBV19 and TRBJ2-2 genes provide the residues; the full variable domain reads: DGGITQSPKYLFRKEGQNVTLSCEQNLNHDAMYWYRQDPGQGLRLIYYSQIVNDFQKGDIAEGYSVSREKKESFPLTVTSAQKNPTAFYLCASTHDRDGTGELFFGEGSRLTVL.